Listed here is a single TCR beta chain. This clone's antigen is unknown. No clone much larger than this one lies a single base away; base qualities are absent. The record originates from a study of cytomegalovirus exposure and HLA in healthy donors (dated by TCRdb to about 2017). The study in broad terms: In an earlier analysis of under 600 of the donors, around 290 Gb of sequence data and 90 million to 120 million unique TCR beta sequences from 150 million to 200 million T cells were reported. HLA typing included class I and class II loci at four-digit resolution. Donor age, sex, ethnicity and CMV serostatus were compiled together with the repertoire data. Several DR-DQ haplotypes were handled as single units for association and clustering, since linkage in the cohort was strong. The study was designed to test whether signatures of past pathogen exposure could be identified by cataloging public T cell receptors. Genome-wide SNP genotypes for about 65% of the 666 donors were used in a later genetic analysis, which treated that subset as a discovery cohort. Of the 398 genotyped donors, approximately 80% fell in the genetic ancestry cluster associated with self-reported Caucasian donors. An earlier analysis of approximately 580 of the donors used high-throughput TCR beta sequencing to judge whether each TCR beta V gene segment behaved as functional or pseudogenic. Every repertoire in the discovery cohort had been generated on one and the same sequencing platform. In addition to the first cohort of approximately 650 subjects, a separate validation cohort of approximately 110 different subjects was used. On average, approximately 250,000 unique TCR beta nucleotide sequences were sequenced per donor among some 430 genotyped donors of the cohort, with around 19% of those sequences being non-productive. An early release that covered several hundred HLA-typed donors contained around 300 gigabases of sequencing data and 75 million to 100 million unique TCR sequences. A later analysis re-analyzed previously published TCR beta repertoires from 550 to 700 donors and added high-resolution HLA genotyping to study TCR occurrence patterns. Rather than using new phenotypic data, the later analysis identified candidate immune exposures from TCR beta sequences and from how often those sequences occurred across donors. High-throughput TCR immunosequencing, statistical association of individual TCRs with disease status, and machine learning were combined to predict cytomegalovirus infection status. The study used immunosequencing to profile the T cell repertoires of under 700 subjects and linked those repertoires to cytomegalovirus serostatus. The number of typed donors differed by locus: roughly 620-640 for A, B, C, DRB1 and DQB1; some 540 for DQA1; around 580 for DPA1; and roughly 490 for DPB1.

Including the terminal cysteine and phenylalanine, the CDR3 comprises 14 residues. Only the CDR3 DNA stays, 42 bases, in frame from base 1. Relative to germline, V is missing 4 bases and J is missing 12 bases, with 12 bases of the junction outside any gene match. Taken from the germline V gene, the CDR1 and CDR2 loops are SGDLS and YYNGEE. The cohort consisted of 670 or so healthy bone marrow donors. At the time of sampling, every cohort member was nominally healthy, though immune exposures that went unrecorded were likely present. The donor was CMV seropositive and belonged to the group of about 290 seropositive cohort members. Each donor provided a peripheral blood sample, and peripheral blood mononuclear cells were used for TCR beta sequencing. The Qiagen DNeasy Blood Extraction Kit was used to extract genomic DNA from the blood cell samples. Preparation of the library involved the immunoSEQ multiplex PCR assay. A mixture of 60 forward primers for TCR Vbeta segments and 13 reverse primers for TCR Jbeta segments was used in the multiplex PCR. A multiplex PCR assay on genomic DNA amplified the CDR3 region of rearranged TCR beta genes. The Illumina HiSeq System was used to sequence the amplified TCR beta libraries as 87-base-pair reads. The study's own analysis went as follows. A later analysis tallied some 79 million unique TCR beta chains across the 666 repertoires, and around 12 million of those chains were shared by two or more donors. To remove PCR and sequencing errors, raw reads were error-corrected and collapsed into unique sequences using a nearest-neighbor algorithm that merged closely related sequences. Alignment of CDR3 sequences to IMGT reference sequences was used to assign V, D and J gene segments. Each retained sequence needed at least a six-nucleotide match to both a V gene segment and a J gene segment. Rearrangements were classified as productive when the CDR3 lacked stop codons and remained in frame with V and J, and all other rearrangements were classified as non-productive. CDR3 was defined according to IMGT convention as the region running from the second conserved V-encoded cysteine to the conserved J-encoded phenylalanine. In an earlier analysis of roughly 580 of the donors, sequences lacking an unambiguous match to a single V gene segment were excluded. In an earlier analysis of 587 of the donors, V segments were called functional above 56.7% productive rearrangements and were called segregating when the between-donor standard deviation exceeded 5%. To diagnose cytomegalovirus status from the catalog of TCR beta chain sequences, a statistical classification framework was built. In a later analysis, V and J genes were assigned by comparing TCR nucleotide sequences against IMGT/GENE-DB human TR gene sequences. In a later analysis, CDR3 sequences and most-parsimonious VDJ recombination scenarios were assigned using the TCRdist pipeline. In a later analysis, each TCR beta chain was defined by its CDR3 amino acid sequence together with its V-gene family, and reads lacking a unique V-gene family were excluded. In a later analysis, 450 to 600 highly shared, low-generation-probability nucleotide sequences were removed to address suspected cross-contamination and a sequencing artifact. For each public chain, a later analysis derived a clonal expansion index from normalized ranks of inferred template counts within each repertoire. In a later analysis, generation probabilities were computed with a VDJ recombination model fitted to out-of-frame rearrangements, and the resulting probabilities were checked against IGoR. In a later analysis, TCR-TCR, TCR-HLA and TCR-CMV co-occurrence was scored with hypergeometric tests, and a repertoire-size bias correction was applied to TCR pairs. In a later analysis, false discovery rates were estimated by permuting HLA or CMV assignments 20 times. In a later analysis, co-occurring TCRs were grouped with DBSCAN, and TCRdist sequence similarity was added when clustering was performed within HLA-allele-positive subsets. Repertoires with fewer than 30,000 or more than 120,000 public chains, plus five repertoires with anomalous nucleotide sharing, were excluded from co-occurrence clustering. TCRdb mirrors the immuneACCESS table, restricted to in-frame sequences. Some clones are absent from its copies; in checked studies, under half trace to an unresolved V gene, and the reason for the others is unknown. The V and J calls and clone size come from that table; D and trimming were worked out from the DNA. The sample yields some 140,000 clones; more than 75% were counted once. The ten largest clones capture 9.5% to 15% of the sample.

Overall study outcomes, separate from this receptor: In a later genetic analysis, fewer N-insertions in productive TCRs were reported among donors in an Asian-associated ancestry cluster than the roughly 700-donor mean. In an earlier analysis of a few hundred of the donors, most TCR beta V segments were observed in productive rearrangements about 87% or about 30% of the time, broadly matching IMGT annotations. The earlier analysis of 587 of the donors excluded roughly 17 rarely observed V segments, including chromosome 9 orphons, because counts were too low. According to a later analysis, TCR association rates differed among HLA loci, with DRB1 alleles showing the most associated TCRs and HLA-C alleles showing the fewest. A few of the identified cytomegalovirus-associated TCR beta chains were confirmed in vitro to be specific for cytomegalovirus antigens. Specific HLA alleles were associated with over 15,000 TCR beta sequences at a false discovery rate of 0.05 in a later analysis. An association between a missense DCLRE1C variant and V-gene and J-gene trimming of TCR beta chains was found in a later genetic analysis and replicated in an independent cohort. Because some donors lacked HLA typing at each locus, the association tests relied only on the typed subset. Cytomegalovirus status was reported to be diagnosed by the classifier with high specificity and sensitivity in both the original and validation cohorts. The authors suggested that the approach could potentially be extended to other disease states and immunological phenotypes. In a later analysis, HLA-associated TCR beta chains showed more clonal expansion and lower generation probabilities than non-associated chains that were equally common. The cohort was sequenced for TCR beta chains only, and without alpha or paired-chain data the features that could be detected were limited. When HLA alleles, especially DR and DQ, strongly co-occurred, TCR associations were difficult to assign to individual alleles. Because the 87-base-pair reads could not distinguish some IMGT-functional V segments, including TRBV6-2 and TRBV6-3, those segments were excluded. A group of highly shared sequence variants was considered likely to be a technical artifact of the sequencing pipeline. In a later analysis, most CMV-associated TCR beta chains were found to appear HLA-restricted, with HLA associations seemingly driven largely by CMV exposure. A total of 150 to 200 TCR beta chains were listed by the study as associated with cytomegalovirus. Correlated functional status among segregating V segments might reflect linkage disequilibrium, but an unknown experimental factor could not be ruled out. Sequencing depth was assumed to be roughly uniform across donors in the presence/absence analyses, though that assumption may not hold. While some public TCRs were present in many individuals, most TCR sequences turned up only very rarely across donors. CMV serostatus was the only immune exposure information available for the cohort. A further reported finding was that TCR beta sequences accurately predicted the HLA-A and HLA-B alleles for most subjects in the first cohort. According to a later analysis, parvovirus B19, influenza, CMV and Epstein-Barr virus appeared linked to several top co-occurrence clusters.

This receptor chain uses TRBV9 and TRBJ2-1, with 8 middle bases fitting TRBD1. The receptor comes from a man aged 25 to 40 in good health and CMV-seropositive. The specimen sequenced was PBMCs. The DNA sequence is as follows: TGTGCCAGCAGCAGGACGACAGGGGATGTTGTGCAGTTCTTC. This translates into CASSRTTGDVVQFF.